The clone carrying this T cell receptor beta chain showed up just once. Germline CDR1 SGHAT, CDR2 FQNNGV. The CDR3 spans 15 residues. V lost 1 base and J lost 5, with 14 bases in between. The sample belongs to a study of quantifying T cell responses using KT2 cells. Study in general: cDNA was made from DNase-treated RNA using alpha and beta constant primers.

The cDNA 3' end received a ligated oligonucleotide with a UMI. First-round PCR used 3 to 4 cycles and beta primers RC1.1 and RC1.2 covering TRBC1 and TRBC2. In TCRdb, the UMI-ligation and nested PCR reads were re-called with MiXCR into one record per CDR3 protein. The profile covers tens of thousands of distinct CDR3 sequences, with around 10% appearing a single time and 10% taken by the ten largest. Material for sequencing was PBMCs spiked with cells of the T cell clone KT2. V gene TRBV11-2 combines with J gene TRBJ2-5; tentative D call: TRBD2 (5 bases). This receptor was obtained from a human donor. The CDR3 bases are TGTGCCAGCAGCTTAGCAGTGGGAGTAGTCGAGACCCAGTACTTC. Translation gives CASSLAVGVVETQYF.